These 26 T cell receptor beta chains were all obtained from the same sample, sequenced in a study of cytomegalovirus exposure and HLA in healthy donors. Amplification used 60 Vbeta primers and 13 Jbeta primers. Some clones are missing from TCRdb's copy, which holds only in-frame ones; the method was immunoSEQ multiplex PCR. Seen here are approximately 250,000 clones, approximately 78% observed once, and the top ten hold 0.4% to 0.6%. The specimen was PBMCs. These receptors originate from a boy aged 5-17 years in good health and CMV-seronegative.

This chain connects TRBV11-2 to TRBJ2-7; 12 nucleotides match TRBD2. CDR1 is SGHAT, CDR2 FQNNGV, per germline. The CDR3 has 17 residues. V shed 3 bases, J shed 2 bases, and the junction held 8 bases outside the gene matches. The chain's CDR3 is CASSFPLTSGSPYEQYF. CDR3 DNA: TGTGCCAGCAGCTTTCCCTTGACTAGCGGGAGCCCCTACGAGCAGTACTTC.

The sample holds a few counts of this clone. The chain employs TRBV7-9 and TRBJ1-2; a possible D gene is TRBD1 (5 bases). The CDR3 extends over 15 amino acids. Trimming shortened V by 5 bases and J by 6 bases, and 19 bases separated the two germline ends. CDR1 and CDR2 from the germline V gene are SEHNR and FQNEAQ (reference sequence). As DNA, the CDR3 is TGTGCCAGCAGCATTCCCCAGGGTTTATTAGATGGCTACACCTTC. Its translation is CASSIPQGLLDGYTF.

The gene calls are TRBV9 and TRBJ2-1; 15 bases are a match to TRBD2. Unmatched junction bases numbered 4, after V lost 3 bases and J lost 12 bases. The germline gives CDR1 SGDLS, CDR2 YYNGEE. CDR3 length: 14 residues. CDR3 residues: CASSAGLAGGRQFF. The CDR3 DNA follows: TGTGCCAGCAGCGCCGGACTAGCGGGAGGGCGGCAGTTCTTC.

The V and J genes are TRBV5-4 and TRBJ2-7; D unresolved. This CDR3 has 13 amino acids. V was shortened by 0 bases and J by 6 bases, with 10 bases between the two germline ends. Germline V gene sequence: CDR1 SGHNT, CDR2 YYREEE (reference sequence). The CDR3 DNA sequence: TGTGCCAGCAGCTTGGCCGGCCCGGGCGAGCAGTACTTC. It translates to CASSLAGPGEQYF.

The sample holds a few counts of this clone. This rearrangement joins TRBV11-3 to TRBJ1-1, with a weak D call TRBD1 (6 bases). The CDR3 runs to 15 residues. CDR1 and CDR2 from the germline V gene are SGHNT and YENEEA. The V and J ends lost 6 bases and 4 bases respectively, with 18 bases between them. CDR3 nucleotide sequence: TGTGCCAGCAGTATAAATACAGGGTTGGGCACTGAAGCTTTCTTT. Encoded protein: CASSINTGLGTEAFF.

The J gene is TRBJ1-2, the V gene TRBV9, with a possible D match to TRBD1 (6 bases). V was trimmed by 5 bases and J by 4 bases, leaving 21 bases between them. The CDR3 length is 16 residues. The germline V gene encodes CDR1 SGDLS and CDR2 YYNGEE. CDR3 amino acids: CASSDHRDTRFYGYTF. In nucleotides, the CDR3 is TGTGCCAGCAGTGATCACCGGGACACCCGTTTCTATGGCTACACCTTC.

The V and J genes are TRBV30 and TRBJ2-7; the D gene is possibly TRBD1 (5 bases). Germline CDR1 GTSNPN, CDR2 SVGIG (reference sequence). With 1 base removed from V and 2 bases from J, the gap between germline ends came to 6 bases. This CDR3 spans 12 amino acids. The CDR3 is CAWSDRTYEQYF. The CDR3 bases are TGTGCCTGGAGTGACAGGACCTACGAGCAGTACTTC.

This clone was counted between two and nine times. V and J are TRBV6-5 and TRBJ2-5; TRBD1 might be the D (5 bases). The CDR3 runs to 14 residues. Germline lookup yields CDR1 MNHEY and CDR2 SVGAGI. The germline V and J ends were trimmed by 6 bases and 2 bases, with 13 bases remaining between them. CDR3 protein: CASRGQGSQETQYF. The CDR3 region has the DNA TGTGCCAGCAGGGGGCAGGGATCGCAAGAGACCCAGTACTTC.

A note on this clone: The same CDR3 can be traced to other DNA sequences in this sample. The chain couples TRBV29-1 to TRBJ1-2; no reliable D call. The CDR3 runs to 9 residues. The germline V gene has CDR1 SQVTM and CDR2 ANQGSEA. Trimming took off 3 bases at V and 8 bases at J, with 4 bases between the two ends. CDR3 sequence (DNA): TGCAGCGTTGACCTAGGCTACACCTTC. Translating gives CSVDLGYTF. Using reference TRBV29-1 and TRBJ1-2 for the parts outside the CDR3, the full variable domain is SAVISQKPSRDICQRGTSLTIQCQVDSQVTMMFWYRQQPGQSLTLIATANQGSEATYESGFVIDKFPISRPNLTFSTLTVSNMSPEDSSIYLCSVDLGYTFGSGTRLTVV.

The CDR3 DNA reads as TGTGCCTGGAGTGTAGGAGGACAGGGGGTTGGCTACACCTTC. This translates into CAWSVGGQGVGYTF. This chain joins TRBV30 and TRBJ1-2, with 10 bases fitting TRBD1. This CDR3 spans 14 amino acids. Trimming removed 0 bases from V and 7 bases from J; junction bases left unmatched: 5. The germline CDR1 and CDR2 sequences are GTSNPN and SVGIG (reference sequence).

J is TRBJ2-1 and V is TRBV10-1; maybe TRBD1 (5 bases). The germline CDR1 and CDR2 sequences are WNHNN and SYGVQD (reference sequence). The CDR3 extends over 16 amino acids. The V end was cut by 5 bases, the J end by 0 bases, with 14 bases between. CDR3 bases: TGCGCCAGCAGTAAGAATCAGGGAAGCTCCTACAATGAGCAGTTCTTC. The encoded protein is CASSKNQGSSYNEQFF.

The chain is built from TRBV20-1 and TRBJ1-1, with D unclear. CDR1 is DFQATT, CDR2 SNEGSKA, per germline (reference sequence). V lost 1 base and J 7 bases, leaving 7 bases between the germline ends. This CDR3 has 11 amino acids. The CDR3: CSARAQVEAFF. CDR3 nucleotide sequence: TGCAGTGCTAGAGCGCAGGTTGAAGCTTTCTTT.

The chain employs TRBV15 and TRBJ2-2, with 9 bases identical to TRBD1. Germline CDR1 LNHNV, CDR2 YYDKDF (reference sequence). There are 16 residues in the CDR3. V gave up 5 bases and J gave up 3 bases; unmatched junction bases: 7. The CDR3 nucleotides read TGTGCCACCAGCCCAAGGACAGGGGCCTACACCGGGGAGCTGTTTTTT. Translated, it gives CATSPRTGAYTGELFF.

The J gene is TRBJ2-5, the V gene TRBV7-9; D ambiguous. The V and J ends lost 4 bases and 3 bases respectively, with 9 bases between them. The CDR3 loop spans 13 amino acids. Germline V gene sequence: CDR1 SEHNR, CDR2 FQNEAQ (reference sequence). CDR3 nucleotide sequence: TGTGCCAGCAGCTCTCAATACAAAGAGACCCAGTACTTC. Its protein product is CASSSQYKETQYF.

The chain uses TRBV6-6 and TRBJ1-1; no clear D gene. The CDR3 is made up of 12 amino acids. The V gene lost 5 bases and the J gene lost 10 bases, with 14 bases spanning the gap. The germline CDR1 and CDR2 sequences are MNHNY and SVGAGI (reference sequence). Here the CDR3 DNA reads TGTGCCAGCAGTCCTATTGGACGGGGAGCTTTCTTT. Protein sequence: CASSPIGRGAFF.

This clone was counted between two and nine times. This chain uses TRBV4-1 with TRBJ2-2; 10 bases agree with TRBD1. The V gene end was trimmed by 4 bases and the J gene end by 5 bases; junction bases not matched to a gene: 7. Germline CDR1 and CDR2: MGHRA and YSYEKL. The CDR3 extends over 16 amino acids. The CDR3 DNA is TGCGCCAGCAGCCCCAAGTCGGACAGGGGGACCGGGGAGCTGTTTTTT. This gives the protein CASSPKSDRGTGELFF.

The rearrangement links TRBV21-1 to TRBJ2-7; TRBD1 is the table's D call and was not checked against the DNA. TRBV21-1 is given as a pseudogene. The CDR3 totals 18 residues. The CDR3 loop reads CASSNTNTGTGPVYEQYF. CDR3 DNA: TGTGCCAGCAGTAACACGAATACCGGGACAGGGCCTGTCTACGAGCAGTACTTC.

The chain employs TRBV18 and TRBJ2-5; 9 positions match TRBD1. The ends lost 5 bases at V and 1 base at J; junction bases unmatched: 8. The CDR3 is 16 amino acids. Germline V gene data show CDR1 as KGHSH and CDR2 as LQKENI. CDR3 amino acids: CASSATGGNFQETQYF. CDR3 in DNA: TGTGCCAGCTCAGCGACAGGGGGAAACTTCCAAGAGACCCAGTACTTC.

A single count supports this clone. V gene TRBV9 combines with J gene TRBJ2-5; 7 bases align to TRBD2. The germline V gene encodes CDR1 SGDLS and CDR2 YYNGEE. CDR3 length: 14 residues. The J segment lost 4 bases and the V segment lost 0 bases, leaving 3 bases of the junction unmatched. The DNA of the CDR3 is TGTGCCAGCAGCGTAGGCGGGAGTAGAGAGACCCAGTACTTC. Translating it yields CASSVGGSRETQYF.

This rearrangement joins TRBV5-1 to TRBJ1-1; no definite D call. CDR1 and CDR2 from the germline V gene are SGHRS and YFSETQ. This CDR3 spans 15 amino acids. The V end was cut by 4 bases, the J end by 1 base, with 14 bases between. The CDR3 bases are TGCGCCAGCAGCCCGATGGGCCTCGAGAACACTGAAGCTTTCTTT. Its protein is CASSPMGLENTEAFF.

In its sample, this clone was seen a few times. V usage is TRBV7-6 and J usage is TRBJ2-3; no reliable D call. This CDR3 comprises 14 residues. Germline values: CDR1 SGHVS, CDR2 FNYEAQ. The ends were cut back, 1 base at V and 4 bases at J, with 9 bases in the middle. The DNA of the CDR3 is TGTGCCAGCAGCTTAGGTGGGCAACCAGATACGCAGTATTTT. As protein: CASSLGGQPDTQYF.

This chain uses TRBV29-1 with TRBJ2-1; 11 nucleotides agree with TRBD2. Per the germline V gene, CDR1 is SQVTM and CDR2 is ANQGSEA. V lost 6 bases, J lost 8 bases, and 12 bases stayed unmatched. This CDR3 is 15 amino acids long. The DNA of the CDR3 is TGCAGCGTGCCATTATTAGCGGGAGGGCCATATGAGCAGTTCTTC. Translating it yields CSVPLLAGGPYEQFF.

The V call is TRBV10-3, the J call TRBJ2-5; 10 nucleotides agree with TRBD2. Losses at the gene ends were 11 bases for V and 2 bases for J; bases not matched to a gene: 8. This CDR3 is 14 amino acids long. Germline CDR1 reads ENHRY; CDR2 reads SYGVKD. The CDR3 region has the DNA TGTGCCGCAACTAGCGGGGCTTTACAAGAGACCCAGTACTTC. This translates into CAATSGALQETQYF.

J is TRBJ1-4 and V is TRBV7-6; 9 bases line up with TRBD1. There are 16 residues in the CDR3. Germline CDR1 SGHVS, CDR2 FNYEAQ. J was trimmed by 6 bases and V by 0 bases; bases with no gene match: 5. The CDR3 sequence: CASSLARGTGHEKLFF. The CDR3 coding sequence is TGTGCCAGCAGCTTAGCCCGGGGGACAGGGCATGAAAAACTGTTTTTT.

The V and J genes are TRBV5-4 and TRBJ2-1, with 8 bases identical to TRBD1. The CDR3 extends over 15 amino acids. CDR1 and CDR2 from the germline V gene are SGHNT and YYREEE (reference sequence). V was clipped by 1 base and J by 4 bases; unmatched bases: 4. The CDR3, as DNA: TGTGCCAGCAGCTTGATCACAGGGGGGTACAATGAGCAGTTCTTC. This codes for CASSLITGGYNEQFF.

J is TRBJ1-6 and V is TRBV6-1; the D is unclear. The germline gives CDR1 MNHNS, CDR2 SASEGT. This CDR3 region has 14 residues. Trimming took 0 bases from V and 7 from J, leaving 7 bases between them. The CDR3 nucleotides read TGTGCCAGCAGTGAAGCGCCAGAAAATTCACCCCTCCACTTT. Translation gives CASSEAPENSPLHF.